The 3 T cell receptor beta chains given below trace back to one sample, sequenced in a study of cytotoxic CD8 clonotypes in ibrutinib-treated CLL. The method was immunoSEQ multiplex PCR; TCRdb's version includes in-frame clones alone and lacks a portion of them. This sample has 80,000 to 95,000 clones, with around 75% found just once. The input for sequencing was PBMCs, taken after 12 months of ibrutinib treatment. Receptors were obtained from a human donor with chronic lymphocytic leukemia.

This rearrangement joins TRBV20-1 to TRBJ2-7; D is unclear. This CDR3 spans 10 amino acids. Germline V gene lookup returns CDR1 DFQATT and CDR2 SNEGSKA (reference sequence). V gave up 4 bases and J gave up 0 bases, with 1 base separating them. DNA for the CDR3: TGCAGTGCTATCTCCTACGAGCAGTACTTC. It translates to CSAISYEQYF.

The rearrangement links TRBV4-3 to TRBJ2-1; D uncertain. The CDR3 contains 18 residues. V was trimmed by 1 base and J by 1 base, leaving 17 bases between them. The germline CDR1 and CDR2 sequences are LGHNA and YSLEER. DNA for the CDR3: TGCGCCAGCAGCCAAGTTGTCGGCTCCCGAGTTTCCTACAATGAGCAGTTCTTC. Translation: CASSQVVGSRVSYNEQFF.

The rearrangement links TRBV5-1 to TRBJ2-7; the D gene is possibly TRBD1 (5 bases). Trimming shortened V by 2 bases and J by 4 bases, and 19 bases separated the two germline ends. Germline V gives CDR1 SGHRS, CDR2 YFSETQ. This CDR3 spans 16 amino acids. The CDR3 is CASSFGRVVLSYEQYF. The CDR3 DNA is TGCGCCAGCAGCTTTGGCAGGGTAGTCCTTTCGTACGAGCAGTACTTC.